This TCR beta chain was identified in a study of blood T cell repertoires in COVID-19. Many counts were recorded for this clone. Here immunoSEQ multiplex PCR was the method, and the copy in TCRdb shows in-frame clones only, minus some. The sample has more than 150,000 clones, over 70% seen once. V lost 3 bases and J lost 7, with 9 bases in between. The CDR3 totals 13 residues. CDR1 and CDR2 from the germline V gene are SNHLY and FYNNEI. This chain joins TRBV2 and TRBJ2-2; D is perhaps TRBD2 (5 bases). This clonotype was sampled from a man in his sixties with active or convalescent COVID-19. Sequencing input: peripheral blood. The CDR3 reads CASSEREYGELFF. The CDR3 nucleotides are TGTGCCAGCAGTGAGAGGGAATACGGGGAGCTGTTTTTT.